Each of the 7 T cell receptor beta chains below was sequenced from the same sample in a study of PD-1 blockade in classical Hodgkin lymphoma. Assay: immunoSEQ multiplex PCR; the TCRdb copy retains only in-frame clones and omits some. The data hold 100,000 or so clones, with approximately 89% observed a single time. Regarding time point: cycle 4 day 1 (C4D1), after five to seven weeks of nivolumab. There was relapse after autologous stem cell transplantation in every patient, and there was variation in brentuximab vedotin exposure. The material sequenced was peripheral blood mononuclear cells (PBMCs), taken before the fourth cycle of nivolumab. Receptors were obtained from a human donor with classical Hodgkin lymphoma.

The chain recombines TRBV30 with TRBJ1-5; D possibly corresponds to TRBD1 (5 bases). Germline V lookup: CDR1 GTSNPN, CDR2 SVGIG (reference sequence). The CDR3 contains 16 residues. V was pared by 1 base and J by 4 bases, with 17 bases between. The CDR3 bases are TGTGCCTGGAGTGGGGCTATAGGACACAAAAATCAGCCCCAGCATTTT. It yields the protein CAWSGAIGHKNQPQHF. The whole variable domain, filled in from reference TRBV30 and TRBJ1-5, reads SQTIHQWPATLVQPVGSPLSLECTVEGTSNPNLYWYRQAAGRGLQLLFYSVGIGQISSEVPQNLSASRPQDRQFILSSKKLLLSDSGFYLCAWSGAIGHKNQPQHFGDGTRLSIL.

This chain connects TRBV29-1 to TRBJ2-7; D remains ambiguous. Germline lookup yields CDR1 SQVTM and CDR2 ANQGSEA. CDR3 length equals 14 residues. V was clipped by 5 bases and J by 0 bases, with 14 bases between them. The CDR3 reads CSVILGLGSYEQYF. The DNA for the CDR3 is TGCAGCGTTATTTTGGGCTTGGGCTCCTACGAGCAGTACTTC.

The gene calls are TRBV7-6 and TRBJ2-3; 11 bases match TRBD1. CDR1 is SGHVS and CDR2 is FNYEAQ in the germline V gene. Trimming at V came to 5 bases and at J to 4 bases, leaving 2 bases not matched to a gene. The CDR3 runs to 14 residues. The DNA for the CDR3 is TGTGCCAGCAGCAGGGGACAGGGGGCAGATACGCAGTATTTT. Translated: CASSRGQGADTQYF.

The chain has TRBV30 and TRBJ1-1; D possibly corresponds to TRBD1 (6 bases). This CDR3 contains 13 residues. Between the trimmed V and J ends, which lost 2 bases and 5 bases, there was a span of 12 bases. Looked up from germline, CDR1 is GTSNPN and CDR2 is SVGIG (reference sequence). The CDR3 loop is CAWSLSGVTEAFF. CDR3 DNA: TGTGCCTGGAGTCTGTCAGGGGTGACTGAAGCTTTCTTT.

The chain combines TRBV28 with TRBJ2-7, with D uncertain. CDR3 length: 11 amino acids. V lost 6 bases, J lost 7 bases, and 10 bases lay in between. Germline loops: CDR1 MDHEN, CDR2 SYDVKM. In DNA, the CDR3 is TGTGCCAGCAGGACCCCGGTAGAGCAGTACTTC. It specifies CASRTPVEQYF. Variable domain in full (rest from reference TRBV28 and TRBJ2-7): DVKVTQSSRYLVKRTGEKVFLECVQDMDHENMFWYRQDPGLGLRLIYFSYDVKMKEKGDIPEGYSVSREKKERFSLILESASTNQTSMYLCASRTPVEQYFGPGTRLTVT.

The V call is TRBV15, the J call TRBJ1-2, with D uncertain. V shed 7 bases and J shed 8 bases, with 11 bases lying between them. Per the germline V gene, CDR1 is LNHNV and CDR2 is YYDKDF (reference sequence). The CDR3 has 11 residues. This CDR3 reads CATIGPRGYTF. Written as DNA, the CDR3 is TGTGCCACCATAGGGCCTAGAGGCTACACCTTC.

The genes are TRBV5-6 and TRBJ1-5, with unresolved D. The CDR3 runs 16 residues. Germline CDR1 is SGHDT and CDR2 is YYEEEE. Trimming stripped 4 bases from V and 0 bases from J, with 14 bases between. In DNA, the CDR3 is TGTGCCAGCAGCCACGGGAGACCGGATAGCAATCAGCCCCAGCATTTT. As protein: CASSHGRPDSNQPQHF.